This T cell receptor beta chain was sequenced in a study of cytomegalovirus exposure and HLA in healthy donors. Study-level information: Later, an analysis reported that the 120 or so validation repertoires had used the same platform as the 666 first-cohort repertoires. Broader study findings: A classifier reportedly called cytomegalovirus status with high sensitivity and specificity. Through in vitro validation, three CMV-associated chains were shown to be specific for CMV antigens.

Concerning this clone: Its antigen remains unidentified.

Clones were sequenced by immunoSEQ multiplex PCR, and TCRdb holds only the in-frame ones, with some missing. The data show around 160,000 clones, 85% seen once. The origin of this receptor is a man younger than 40 in good health and CMV-seropositive. The sample taken for sequencing was PBMCs.

As DNA, the CDR3 is TGCAGCGCAGTACGGGTAGGGGGCCAAGAGACCCAGTACTTC. It specifies CSAVRVGGQETQYF. V usage is TRBV29-1 and J usage is TRBJ2-5; perhaps TRBD1 as D (6 bases). Germline CDR1 reads SQVTM; CDR2 reads ANQGSEA. V dropped 7 bases and J dropped 1 base, with 16 bases sitting between them. This CDR3 is built from 14 residues. The full variable domain, its missing parts supplied by reference TRBV29-1 and TRBJ2-5, is SAVISQKPSRDICQRGTSLTIQCQVDSQVTMMFWYRQQPGQSLTLIATANQGSEATYESGFVIDKFPISRPNLTFSTLTVSNMSPEDSSIYLCSAVRVGGQETQYFGPGTRLLVL.